These 15 T cell receptor beta chains came from one sample sequenced in a study of radiation and T cells in renal cell carcinoma. Sequenced by immunoSEQ multiplex PCR; TCRdb stores in-frame clones only, minus some. The sample has 150,000 to 200,000 clones; about nine tenths are singletons. Sample time point: blood 4 weeks post-SBRT, at nephrectomy. Specified treatment: 15 Gy SBRT to primary tumor, nephrectomy 4 weeks later. Sequencing used blood, obtained from a patient whose treatment included radiotherapy and nephrectomy. The receptors originated from a woman aged 50 to 60 with renal cell carcinoma.

The rearrangement joins TRBV7-9 to TRBJ2-7; a weak D match, TRBD1 (5 bases). Germline V CDR1 and CDR2: SEHNR, FQNEAQ (reference sequence). The CDR3 runs 13 residues. With 4 bases removed from V and 0 bases from J, the gap between germline ends came to 7 bases. This CDR3 reads CASSYDSSYEQYF. The CDR3 DNA is TGTGCCAGCAGCTACGACAGCTCCTACGAGCAGTACTTC.

The chain is built from TRBV4-1 and TRBJ2-1; D uncertain. In germline, CDR1 is MGHRA, CDR2 YSYEKL. V lost 4 bases, J lost 6 bases, and 4 bases lay in between. The CDR3 consists of 11 residues. The CDR3 DNA reads as TGCGCCAGCAGCCGAACCAATGAGCAGTTCTTC. This encodes CASSRTNEQFF.

This chain's CDR3 is CACQQGAVGTDTQYF. The DNA for the CDR3 is TGTGCCTGCCAGCAGGGGGCGGTTGGGACAGATACGCAGTATTTT. The chain is built from TRBV30 and TRBJ2-3, with 8 nucleotides matching TRBD1. The CDR3 runs 15 residues. The J segment lost 3 bases and the V segment lost 6 bases, leaving 11 bases of the junction unmatched. The germline gives CDR1 GTSNPN, CDR2 SVGIG (reference sequence).

This chain connects TRBV19 to TRBJ1-5; D remains ambiguous. The germline V gene has CDR1 LNHDA and CDR2 SQIVND (reference sequence). V was clipped by 7 bases and J by 4 bases, with 2 bases between them. The CDR3 totals 10 residues. CDR3 residues: CASNNQPQHF. CDR3 DNA: TGTGCCAGTAATAATCAGCCCCAGCATTTT.

The CDR3 coding sequence is TGTGCCAGGCTGGGGGACAGGGGCAATCAGCCCCAGCATTTT. This gives the protein CARLGDRGNQPQHF. The rearrangement uses TRBV19 and TRBJ1-5, with 9 bases that match TRBD1. After removal of 9 bases from V and 2 bases from J, the junction contained 5 bases not matched to a gene. This CDR3 contains 14 residues. The germline CDR1 and CDR2 sequences are LNHDA and SQIVND (reference sequence).

This chain links TRBV7-9 with TRBJ1-2; a weak D match, TRBD1 (5 bases). The CDR3 spans 13 residues. V was shortened by 4 bases and J by 3 bases, with 9 bases between the two germline ends. Germline V gene data show CDR1 as SEHNR and CDR2 as FQNEAQ (reference sequence). In DNA, the CDR3 is TGTGCCAGCAGCTCCCGGGACCACTATGGCTACACCTTC. Its protein is CASSSRDHYGYTF.

This clone was picked up one time. The J gene is TRBJ2-7, the V gene TRBV27; weak D call: TRBD1 (5 bases). Trimming stripped 3 bases from V and 5 bases from J, with 14 bases between. Germline V lookup: CDR1 MNHEY, CDR2 SMNVEV (reference sequence). There are 14 residues in the CDR3. CDR3 region: CASSFSYPTDEQYF. The CDR3 DNA reads TGTGCCAGCAGTTTTTCGTACCCGACAGACGAGCAGTACTTC.

The chain uses TRBV11-2 and TRBJ1-3; 9 positions agree with TRBD1. Germline V gives CDR1 SGHAT, CDR2 FQNNGV. Germline trimming cut 4 bases from V and 0 bases from J; bases unmatched to any gene: 13. The CDR3 is 19 residues long. In DNA, the CDR3 is TGTGCCAGCAGCTGGGGACAGGGTTCCCGTATTTTCTCTGGAAACACCATATATTTT. The encoded protein is CASSWGQGSRIFSGNTIYF.

V and J are TRBV21-1 and TRBJ2-3; TRBD2, as called in the table, went unchecked against the DNA. TRBV21-1 is an annotated pseudogene. The CDR3 is made up of 16 amino acids. CDR3 nucleotide sequence: TGTGCCAGCAGCAGAGAAGGACTAGCGGGGAGAGATACGCAGTATTTT. This gives the protein CASSREGLAGRDTQYF.

The chain links TRBV19 to TRBJ1-3; tentatively, D is TRBD1 (6 bases). Trimming stripped 8 bases from V and 4 bases from J, with 15 bases between. CDR1 LNHDA and CDR2 SQIVND come from the germline V gene (reference sequence). The CDR3 consists of 14 residues. CDR3 nucleotides: TGTGCCAGTCTTGCGGGGGGGCAAGGAAACACCATATATTTT. This gives the protein CASLAGGQGNTIYF.

The rearrangement joins TRBV4-3 to TRBJ1-4, with D uncertain. Germline V gene lookup returns CDR1 LGHNA and CDR2 YSLEER. The CDR3 extends over 14 amino acids. Trimming stripped 3 bases from V and 5 bases from J, with 10 bases between. CDR3 in DNA: TGCGCCAGCAGCCAGGGGTACCCAAATGAAAAACTGTTTTTT. This translates into CASSQGYPNEKLFF.

The rearrangement uses TRBV7-2 and TRBJ1-1; 10 nucleotides line up with TRBD1. The junction had 16 bases not matched to a gene; V was cut back by 5 bases and J by 4 bases. Germline CDR1 is SGHTA and CDR2 is FQGNSA. The CDR3 sequence is 18 residues long. CDR3: CASSLQIYGTGASTEAFF. The CDR3 region has the DNA TGTGCCAGCAGCCTCCAGATCTATGGGACAGGGGCGAGCACTGAAGCTTTCTTT.

The rearrangement uses TRBV7-9 and TRBJ2-7; TRBD2 aligns across 12 bases. The CDR3 runs to 18 residues. CDR1 and CDR2 (germline): SEHNR, FQNEAQ (reference sequence). The V segment lost 1 base and the J segment 2 bases; nucleotides outside the gene matches: 9. CDR3 amino acids: CASSLESSGGAYPYEQYF. The CDR3 DNA follows: TGTGCCAGCAGCTTAGAATCTAGCGGGGGGGCATACCCCTACGAGCAGTACTTC. The whole variable domain, remainder taken from reference TRBV7-9 and TRBJ2-7, is DTGVSQNPRHKITKRGQNVTFRCDPISEHNRLYWYRQTLGQGPEFLTYFQNEAQLEKSRLLSDRFSAERPKGSFSTLEIQRTEQGDSAMYLCASSLESSGGAYPYEQYFGPGTRLTVT.

The chain employs TRBV6-1 and TRBJ1-5, with a tentative D call TRBD1 (6 bases). V lost 4 bases to trimming and J lost 2 bases, with 12 bases between them. The CDR3 sequence is 15 residues long. The germline V gene encodes CDR1 MNHNS and CDR2 SASEGT. CDR3 loop: CASSGAGVGNQPQHF. The CDR3 region has the DNA TGTGCCAGCAGTGGAGCAGGGGTTGGCAATCAGCCCCAGCATTTT.

This rearrangement joins TRBV5-1 to TRBJ1-4, with 7 positions matching TRBD1. The CDR3 has 15 amino acids. CDR1 is SGHRS and CDR2 is YFSETQ in the germline V gene. V shed 4 bases and J 4 bases; nucleotides not matched to a gene: 7. The CDR3 protein is CASSPLQGINEKLFF. In DNA, the CDR3 is TGCGCCAGCAGCCCCCTACAGGGGATTAATGAAAAACTGTTTTTT.